This record covers a single T cell receptor beta chain. This clone was detected once. The antigen it binds to is not known. Base qualities are not provided; no much larger clone lies one nucleotide away. The cohort comprised 666 healthy bone marrow donors. All cohort members were sampled while nominally healthy, although unrecorded immune exposures were likely present. The donor tested CMV seronegative and was one of the 352 seronegative cohort members. A peripheral blood sample was collected from each donor, and TCR beta sequencing was performed on peripheral blood mononuclear cells. The Qiagen DNeasy Blood Extraction Kit was used to extract genomic DNA from the blood cell samples. The sample belongs to a study of cytomegalovirus exposure and HLA in healthy donors listed by TCRdb under 2017. Regarding the research as a whole: An earlier analysis of a few hundred of the donors reported 276 Gb of sequence data and some 110 million unique TCR beta sequences obtained from some 200 million T cells. An early release that covered approximately 600 HLA-typed donors contained about 300 gigabases of sequencing data and about 84 million unique TCR sequences. Of the roughly 400 genotyped donors, 65% to 90% were placed in the genetic ancestry cluster associated with self-reported Caucasian donors. The study aimed to test whether signatures of past pathogen exposure could be identified by cataloging public T cell receptors. The study profiled the T cell repertoires of hundreds of subjects by immunosequencing and related them to cytomegalovirus serostatus. In addition to the first cohort of 666 subjects, a separate validation cohort of 120 different subjects was used. To predict cytomegalovirus infection status, the study combined high-throughput TCR immunosequencing, statistical association of individual TCRs with disease status, and machine learning. A later analysis re-analyzed previously published TCR beta repertoires from roughly 600 donors and added high-resolution HLA genotyping to study TCR occurrence patterns. Rather than using new phenotypic data, the later analysis identified candidate immune exposures from TCR beta sequences and from how often those sequences occurred across donors. In an earlier analysis of over 550 of the donors, high-throughput TCR beta sequencing was used to judge whether each TCR beta V gene segment behaved as functional or pseudogenic. Alongside the repertoire data, information on donor age, sex, ethnicity and CMV serostatus was compiled. In a later genetic analysis, genome-wide SNP genotypes for about 55% of the roughly 700 donors were used, and that subset was treated as a discovery cohort. Every discovery cohort repertoire had been produced on one sequencing platform. Both class I and class II loci were covered by HLA typing, at four-digit resolution. The number of donors typed differed by locus, with roughly 620-630 for A, B, C, DRB1 and DQB1, 522 for DQA1, 606 for DPA1, and approximately 470 for DPB1. Because of strong linkage in the cohort, four or five DR-DQ haplotypes were treated as single units for association and clustering. Across roughly 420 genotyped donors of the cohort, an average of approximately 240,000 unique TCR beta nucleotide sequences per donor were sequenced, and 15% to 20% of those sequences were non-productive. On the study overall, not on this receptor specifically: A later analysis found that most CMV-associated TCR beta chains appeared HLA-restricted, with HLA associations seemingly driven largely by CMV exposure. At a false discovery rate of 0.05, a later analysis linked 15,000 to 20,000 TCR beta sequences to specific HLA alleles. Strong co-occurrence of HLA alleles, especially DR and DQ, made assigning TCR associations to individual alleles difficult. Immune exposure information for the cohort was limited to CMV serostatus. About 17 rarely observed V segments, including chromosome 9 orphons, were excluded from the earlier analysis of approximately 500 of the donors because counts were too low. In a later genetic analysis, a missense DCLRE1C variant was associated with V-gene and J-gene trimming of TCR beta chains, and the association was replicated in an independent cohort. An earlier analysis of approximately 540 of the donors showed that most TCR beta V segments appeared in productive rearrangements either about 87% or about 30% of the time, which broadly matched IMGT annotations. In a later analysis, the rate of TCR association differed among HLA loci, with DRB1 alleles having the most associated TCRs and HLA-C alleles having the fewest. A group of highly shared sequence variants was considered likely to be a technical artifact of the sequencing pipeline. The authors suggested that the approach could potentially be extended to other disease states and immunological phenotypes. Because HLA typing was missing for some donors at each locus, association tests included only the typed subset. In a later genetic analysis, fewer N-insertions in productive TCRs were reported among donors in an Asian-associated ancestry cluster than the roughly 670-donor mean. Because the 87-base-pair reads could not distinguish some IMGT-functional V segments, including TRBV6-2 and TRBV6-3, those segments were excluded. The classifier was reported to diagnose cytomegalovirus status with high specificity and sensitivity in both the original and validation cohorts. Presence/absence analyses assumed roughly uniform sequencing depth across donors, an assumption that may not hold. Linkage disequilibrium might explain the correlated functional status among segregating V segments, but an unknown experimental factor could not be excluded. The study listed 150 to 200 TCR beta chains as associated with cytomegalovirus. This cohort had only TCR beta chains sequenced, and the lack of alpha or paired-chain data limited which features could be detected. While some public TCRs were present in many individuals, most TCR sequences turned up only very rarely across donors. According to a later analysis, parvovirus B19, influenza, CMV and Epstein-Barr virus appeared linked to several top co-occurrence clusters. A further reported finding was that TCR beta sequences accurately predicted the HLA-A and HLA-B alleles for most subjects in the first cohort. In vitro tests confirmed that three of the cytomegalovirus-associated TCR beta chains recognize cytomegalovirus antigens. In a later analysis, HLA-associated TCR beta chains showed more clonal expansion and lower generation probabilities than non-associated chains that were equally common.

CDR1 SGHRS and CDR2 YFSETQ were looked up in the germline V gene. V is clipped by 4 bases and J by 6 bases, and the sequence between their germline boundaries is 6 bases long. Inclusive of the bounding cysteine and phenylalanine, the CDR3 is 11 residues long. CDR3 DNA only is kept here, 33 bases in frame from base 1. Library generation was performed with the immunoSEQ multiplex PCR assay. For the multiplex PCR, a mixture combining 60 forward primers for TCR Vbeta segments and 13 reverse primers for TCR Jbeta segments was used. The CDR3 region of rearranged TCR beta genes was amplified from genomic DNA by a multiplex PCR assay. The amplified TCR beta libraries were sequenced on the Illumina HiSeq System as 87-base-pair reads. The original pipeline was this. In a later analysis, 70 million to 95 million unique TCR beta chains were counted across the 650 to 750 repertoires, and around 10 million of these chains were shared by at least two donors. Raw reads were error-corrected and collapsed into unique sequences with a nearest-neighbor algorithm that merged closely related sequences to remove PCR and sequencing errors. CDR3 sequences were aligned to IMGT reference sequences to assign V, D and J gene segments. For a sequence to be retained, at least a six-nucleotide match to both a V gene segment and a J gene segment was required. A rearrangement counted as productive if the CDR3 had no stop codons and remained in frame with V and J, and every other rearrangement counted as non-productive. Following IMGT convention, CDR3 was defined as the stretch from the second conserved V-encoded cysteine to the conserved J-encoded phenylalanine. The earlier analysis of approximately 590 of the donors excluded any sequence lacking an unambiguous match to a single V gene segment. In an earlier analysis of some 590 of the donors, V segments were called functional above 56.7% productive rearrangements and were called segregating when the between-donor standard deviation exceeded 5%. To diagnose cytomegalovirus status from the catalog of TCR beta chain sequences, a statistical classification framework was built. A later analysis assigned V and J genes by comparing TCR nucleotide sequences with IMGT/GENE-DB human TR gene sequences. A later analysis assigned CDR3 sequences and most-parsimonious VDJ recombination scenarios with the TCRdist pipeline. In a later analysis, each TCR beta chain was defined by its CDR3 amino acid sequence together with its V-gene family, and reads lacking a unique V-gene family were excluded. A later analysis removed 500 to 650 highly shared, low-generation-probability nucleotide sequences to deal with suspected cross-contamination and a sequencing artifact. In a later analysis, a clonal expansion index for each public chain was calculated from normalized within-repertoire ranks of inferred template counts. In a later analysis, generation probabilities were computed using a VDJ recombination model fitted to out-of-frame rearrangements, and the results were checked against IGoR. Hypergeometric tests were used in a later analysis to score TCR-TCR, TCR-HLA and TCR-CMV co-occurrence, with a repertoire-size bias correction applied to the TCR pairs. In a later analysis, false discovery rates were estimated by permuting HLA or CMV assignments 20 times. In a later analysis, co-occurring TCRs were grouped using DBSCAN, with TCRdist sequence similarity added in when clustering inside HLA-allele-positive subsets. Co-occurrence clustering excluded repertoires with fewer than 30,000 or more than 120,000 public chains, plus five with anomalous nucleotide sharing. Drawn from immuneACCESS, this table holds only the in-frame rearrangements with V and J called that TCRdb kept. Clones are partly lost; checked studies trace under half to an unresolved V gene and leave the rest unexplained. The D gene and trimming were derived from the DNA, and the V and J assignments and clone size from that table. In this sample the table shows tens of thousands of clones, around 73% of which occur a single time. The ten largest account for 5% to 7% of the sample.

Sequenced input: PBMCs. Here the chain combines TRBV5-1 and TRBJ2-3; the D gene identity is not certain. The receptor comes from a man aged 50 or older in good health and CMV-seronegative. The CDR3 here reads CASSELDTQYF. The nucleotide sequence reads TGCGCCAGCAGCGAGCTGGATACGCAGTATTTT.